This is a list of T cell receptor beta chains from one sample in a study of cytomegalovirus exposure and HLA in healthy donors. TCRdb keeps only in-frame clones here, not all; method: immunoSEQ multiplex PCR. The table records under 200,000 clones, around 77% of them present only once. The sample taken for sequencing was PBMCs. These receptors came from a woman in her 30s in good health and CMV-seropositive. CDR3s include the opening cysteine and the closing phenylalanine or tryptophan. Fields, in order: V gene, J gene, D gene, clone size, CDR3 DNA, CDR3 protein. The D gene is left open where the match is weak. A row's size may be missing; if present it is once, few, many or a size class.

TRBV7-2,TRBJ1-5,TRBD1,.,TGTGCCAGCAGCTCAGACAGGGGATACAATCAGCCCCAGCATTTT,CASSSDRGYNQPQHF
TRBV7-7,TRBJ2-5,.,.,TGTGCCAGCACCAACGGGACTCTCCAAGAGACCCAGTACTTC,CASTNGTLQETQYF
TRBV7-6,TRBJ1-3,.,.,TGTGCCAGCAGCTTTCAAGGGGGTACTGGAAACACCATATATTTT,CASSFQGGTGNTIYF
TRBV13,TRBJ2-3,TRBD2,.,TGTGCCAGCAGCTTAGGCCGTCGGGGGGGCCAGTCAGATACGCAGTATTTT,CASSLGRRGGQSDTQYF
TRBV15,TRBJ2-7,TRBD2,.,TGTGCCACCCAAAGGGGAGGGACGGGCTACGAGCAGTACTTC,CATQRGGTGYEQYF
TRBV4-1,TRBJ2-7,TRBD1,once,TGCGCCAGCAGCCTCCAGGGGGCCTCCTACGAGCAGTACTTC,CASSLQGASYEQYF
TRBV15,TRBJ2-1,TRBD2,.,TGTGCCACCAGCCCCGGGAGGGCAGAATACAATGAGCAGTTCTTC,CATSPGRAEYNEQFF
TRBV5-1,TRBJ2-2,TRBD1,few,TGCGCCAGCAGCTCGGGACAGGGGTCCTCGAACACCGGGGAGCTGTTTTTT,CASSSGQGSSNTGELFF
TRBV6-1,TRBJ2-5,TRBD1,once,TGTGCCAGCAGCCGGACAGGGTTGACCGAGACCCAGTACTTC,CASSRTGLTETQYF
TRBV27,TRBJ1-1,.,.,TGTGCCAGCAGCAGGGTGAGGAACACTGAAGCTTTCTTT,CASSRVRNTEAFF
TRBV6-5,TRBJ2-7,TRBD1,.,TGTGCCAGCAGTCTCGGGACAGGGGGCCACGAGCAGTACTTC,CASSLGTGGHEQYF
TRBV6-1,TRBJ2-2,TRBD1,.,TGTGCCAGCAGTGGACAGGGGATTGGCACCGGGGAGCTGTTTTTT,CASSGQGIGTGELFF
TRBV10-3,TRBJ2-7,.,.,TGTGCCATCAGTGAGCAGGGGCCCTACGAGCAGTACTTC,CAISEQGPYEQYF
TRBV9,TRBJ2-1,.,.,TGTGCCAGCAGCGAGCCCCCCAGGGGCTCCTACAATGAGCAGTTCTTC,CASSEPPRGSYNEQFF
TRBV7-9,TRBJ1-3,.,.,TGTGCCAGCAGCACGGACAGCTCTGGAAACACCATATATTTT,CASSTDSSGNTIYF
TRBV6-6,TRBJ1-1,TRBD1,.,TGTGCCAGCAGATATGGGACAGACACTGAAGCTTTCTTT,CASRYGTDTEAFF
TRBV5-1,TRBJ2-1,.,.,TGCGCCAGCTCTATTCAGGGGCCCTCCTACAATGAGCAGTTCTTC,CASSIQGPSYNEQFF